This T cell receptor beta chain came from a study of shared clonotypes between healthy human individuals. Across the study: CD8 memory received one plate per donor, CD8 naive two, CD4 memory three and CD4 naive three.

The study ran the assay at deep level. TCRdb's copy holds only in-frame clones and misses some; the assay was immunoSEQ multiplex PCR. The sample records approximately 2.3 million clones, just over 90% being singletons. The ends were cut back, 0 bases at V and 5 bases at J, with 10 bases in the middle. CDR3 length: 14 residues. CDR1 is KGHSH and CDR2 is LQKENI in the germline V gene. The rearrangement links TRBV18 to TRBJ1-1; D is uncertain. The clonotype comes from a man younger than 35 in good health. Some clones in this sample may be carry-over from other donors' samples. The sequencing sample was made of naive CD4+ T cells from PBMCs. The sample's subset: CD45RA+ positively selected. The CDR3 loop reads CASSPPNGLTEAFF. CDR3 coding DNA: TGTGCCAGCTCACCACCGAACGGATTGACTGAAGCTTTCTTT.